The clone carrying this T cell receptor (beta chain) is a singleton in its sample. The antigen is unknown. Assay: immunoSEQ multiplex PCR; the TCRdb copy retains only in-frame clones and omits some. This table has 200,000 to 300,000 clones, more than 65% appearing once. The germline gives CDR1 SGHTA, CDR2 FQGNSA. V gave up 1 base and J gave up 8 bases, with 11 bases separating them. The CDR3 length is 13 residues. This sample stems from a study of Tregs in tolerant kidney transplant recipients. Study-wide results and limits: Tregs expanded with activated donor B cells seemed most donor-specific. The small number of patients limits these findings pending further validation. Biological reproducibility was not directly addressed, but technical replication error appeared minimal.

Thawed PBMCs were FACS-sorted into unstimulated CD4+CD25+CD127- regulatory T cells, CD4+CD25- non-regulatory cells, CD4 and CD8 cells. The receptor was derived from a human donor in good health. This chain connects TRBV7-2 to TRBJ1-2; weak D call: TRBD1 (5 bases). The sequenced material came from CD4+ T cells from blood. CDR3 region: CASSLVWGEGYTF. The CDR3 coding sequence is TGTGCCAGCAGCTTAGTCTGGGGGGAGGGCTACACCTTC.